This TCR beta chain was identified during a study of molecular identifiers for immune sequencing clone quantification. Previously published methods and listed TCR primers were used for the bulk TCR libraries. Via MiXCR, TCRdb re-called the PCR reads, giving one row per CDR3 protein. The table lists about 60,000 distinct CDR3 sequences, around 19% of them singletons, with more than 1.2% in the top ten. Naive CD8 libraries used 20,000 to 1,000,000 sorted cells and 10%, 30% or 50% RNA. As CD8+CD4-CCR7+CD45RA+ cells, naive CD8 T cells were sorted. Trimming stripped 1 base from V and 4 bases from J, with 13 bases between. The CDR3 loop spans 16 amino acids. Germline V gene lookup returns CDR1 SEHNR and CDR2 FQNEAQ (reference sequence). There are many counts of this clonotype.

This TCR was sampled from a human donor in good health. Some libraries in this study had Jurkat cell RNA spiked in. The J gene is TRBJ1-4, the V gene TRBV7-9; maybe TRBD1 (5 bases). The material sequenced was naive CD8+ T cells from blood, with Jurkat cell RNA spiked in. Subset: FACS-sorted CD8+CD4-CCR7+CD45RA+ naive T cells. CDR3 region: CASSLEPGTVNEKLFF. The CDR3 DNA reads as TGTGCCAGCAGCTTAGAACCCGGGACGGTTAATGAAAAACTGTTTTTT.